This passage covers 23 T cell receptor beta chains from one sample sequenced in a study of shared clonotypes between healthy human individuals. Naivety among CD8 cells was defined by CD45RO negativity and positive CCR7 selection, thereby excluding terminally differentiated effector memory CD45RA+ cells. Data came from immunoSEQ multiplex PCR; TCRdb stores just in-frame clones and leaves some out. The sample consists of some 2.1 million clones, around 93% of them appearing once. The specimen sequenced was naive CD8+ T cells from PBMCs. The receptors derive from a young man in good health. Some clones in this sample may be carry-over from other donors' samples.

V is TRBV6-5 and J is TRBJ2-7; weak D call: TRBD2 (6 bases). Trimming took 2 bases from V and 2 from J, leaving 16 bases between them. The germline CDR1 and CDR2 sequences are MNHEY and SVGAGI. The CDR3 is made up of 16 amino acids. For the CDR3, the DNA is TGTGCCAGCAGTTACACGATGGCGGGGACCCCCTACGAGCAGTACTTC. Translated: CASSYTMAGTPYEQYF.

V and J are TRBV9 and TRBJ2-7, with D uncertain. The CDR3 has 13 amino acids. Germline V gives CDR1 SGDLS, CDR2 YYNGEE. V lost 4 bases, J lost 3 bases, and 11 bases lay in between. CDR3: CASSPRIDYEQYF. CDR3 coding DNA: TGTGCCAGCAGCCCTCGAATCGACTACGAGCAGTACTTC.

This chain connects TRBV27 to TRBJ2-2, with D perhaps TRBD2 (6 bases). The CDR3 consists of 17 residues. Germline CDR1 reads MNHEY; CDR2 reads SMNVEV (reference sequence). With 0 bases removed from V and 2 bases from J, the gap between germline ends came to 13 bases. CDR3 amino acids: CASSLSLWGVNTGELFF. The DNA for the CDR3 is TGTGCCAGCAGTTTATCACTTTGGGGGGTTAACACCGGGGAGCTGTTTTTT.

The chain has TRBV6-6 and TRBJ2-1; 11 bases are a match to TRBD2. This CDR3 spans 13 amino acids. Germline-derived CDR1 and CDR2 are MNHNY and SVGAGI (reference sequence). Germline trimming cut 6 bases from V and 6 bases from J; bases unmatched to any gene: 1. Here the CDR3 DNA reads TGTGCCAGCAGCGGGACTAGCGGCAATGAGCAGTTCTTC. Translation gives CASSGTSGNEQFF.

The chain joins TRBV5-1 to TRBJ2-7; D remains unclear. The V end lost 0 bases, the J end lost 0 bases, and 10 bases lay between the germline ends. This CDR3 contains 15 residues. Germline V gene lookup returns CDR1 SGHRS and CDR2 YFSETQ. CDR3 DNA: TGCGCCAGCAGCTTGGAAGAGGTTAGCTCCTACGAGCAGTACTTC. Translated: CASSLEEVSSYEQYF.

The rearrangement joins TRBV19 to TRBJ2-7; no firm D call. CDR3 size: 15 residues. CDR1 is LNHDA, CDR2 SQIVND, per germline (reference sequence). V was cut by 5 bases and J by 0 bases, with 14 bases left in between. The CDR3 protein is CASSDRRRYSYEQYF. CDR3 DNA: TGTGCCAGTAGTGACCGACGAAGATACTCCTACGAGCAGTACTTC.

V gene TRBV7-9 combines with J gene TRBJ1-1, with 10 bases lining up with TRBD1. Trimming removed 5 bases from V and 1 base from J; junction bases left unmatched: 7. Per germline, CDR1 SEHNR and CDR2 FQNEAQ (reference sequence). There are 16 residues in the CDR3. CDR3 protein: CASSARDRGGNTEAFF. CDR3 nucleotides: TGTGCCAGCAGCGCCCGGGACAGGGGAGGGAACACTGAAGCTTTCTTT. The complete variable domain, with remaining parts taken from reference TRBV7-9 and TRBJ1-1, reads DTGVSQNPRHKITKRGQNVTFRCDPISEHNRLYWYRQTLGQGPEFLTYFQNEAQLEKSRLLSDRFSAERPKGSFSTLEIQRTEQGDSAMYLCASSARDRGGNTEAFFGQGTRLTVV.

This clone was observed a single time. This chain uses TRBV7-8 with TRBJ2-7; TRBD2 is a possible D gene (6 bases). Germline values: CDR1 SGHVS, CDR2 FQNEAQ. Trimming pared 4 bases from V and 1 base from J, leaving 14 bases between. This CDR3 contains 15 residues. The chain's CDR3 is CASSSSTSGSYEQYF. CDR3 nucleotides: TGTGCCAGCAGCTCTTCGACTAGTGGGTCCTACGAGCAGTACTTC.

The CDR3 sequence: CASSSGSSGNNYNEQFF. The CDR3 DNA reads TGTGCCAGCAGCTCAGGTTCCAGCGGTAATAATTACAATGAGCAGTTCTTC. This rearrangement joins TRBV11-2 to TRBJ2-1; D is perhaps TRBD2 (5 bases). The V gene's germline CDR1 is SGHAT and CDR2 FQNNGV. V lost 4 bases, J lost 4 bases, and 20 bases lay in between. The CDR3 sequence is 17 residues long.

V gene TRBV11-2 combines with J gene TRBJ2-7; 8 positions match TRBD2. The CDR3 is 16 residues long. After removal of 5 bases from V and 1 base from J, the junction contained 10 bases not matched to a gene. CDR1 and CDR2 (germline): SGHAT, FQNNGV. The CDR3, as DNA: TGTGCCAGCAGCCCCAACCTAGCGGGCTATTCCTACGAGCAGTACTTC. Translation: CASSPNLAGYSYEQYF.

The chain links TRBV15 to TRBJ2-3, with TRBD1 as a possible D gene (5 bases). The CDR3 contains 13 residues. Germline assignment: CDR1 LNHNV and CDR2 YYDKDF (reference sequence). Trimming stripped 8 bases from V and 6 bases from J, with 15 bases between. The CDR3 nucleotides read TGTGCCACCGGTCCGACAGCAATGGATACGCAGTATTTT. This gives the protein CATGPTAMDTQYF.

This clone was detected only a few times. The chain carries TRBV6-1 and TRBJ1-2; D is possibly TRBD1 (6 bases). With 7 bases removed from V and 8 bases from J, the gap between germline ends came to 20 bases. The CDR3 runs to 14 residues. Germline V gene data show CDR1 as MNHNS and CDR2 as SASEGT. The CDR3 here is CASNLRGPAAGYTF. In nucleotides, the CDR3 is TGTGCCAGCAACCTCCGGGGGCCCGCCGCGGGCTACACCTTC.

The chain is built from TRBV29-1 and TRBJ2-2; D might be TRBD1 (5 bases). Germline-derived CDR1 and CDR2 are SQVTM and ANQGSEA. The CDR3 runs to 13 residues. V was shortened by 4 bases and J by 9 bases, with 15 bases between the two germline ends. DNA for the CDR3: TGCAGCGTTGGGACACTTTCGAACAGGGAGCTGTTTTTT. Its protein is CSVGTLSNRELFF.

This chain links TRBV9 with TRBJ2-7; the D gene is possibly TRBD2 (6 bases). In germline, CDR1 is SGDLS, CDR2 YYNGEE. Trimming removed 4 bases from V and 5 bases from J, with 16 bases in between. The CDR3 is made up of 14 amino acids. The CDR3 DNA is TGTGCCAGCAGCCCACGCGCGGGGTTCCACGAGCAGTACTTC. Its translation: CASSPRAGFHEQYF. Complete variable domain (other parts from reference TRBV9 and TRBJ2-7): DSGVTQTPKHLITATGQRVTLRCSPRSGDLSVYWYQQSLDQGLQFLIQYYNGEERAKGNILERFSAQQFPDLHSELNLSSLELGDSALYFCASSPRAGFHEQYFGPGTRLTVT.

CDR3 in amino acids: CASSDPGTAEDPWLYEQYF. In DNA, the CDR3 is TGTGCCAGCAGTGATCCCGGGACAGCGGAAGATCCCTGGCTCTACGAGCAGTACTTC. V is TRBV6-1 and J is TRBJ2-7, with 7 bases aligning to TRBD1. The trim removed 3 bases at V and 3 bases at J, leaving 20 bases unmatched. In germline, CDR1 is MNHNS, CDR2 SASEGT. CDR3 length equals 19 residues.

This clone was counted only a few times. This chain joins TRBV4-1 and TRBJ1-5; no reliable D call. Looked up from germline, CDR1 is MGHRA and CDR2 is YSYEKL. This CDR3 is 13 amino acids long. Trimming removed 4 bases from V and 9 bases from J, with 13 bases in between. CDR3 bases: TGCGCCAGCAGCCTCGGACTTGTCGGGCCCCAGCATTTT. Amino acids: CASSLGLVGPQHF.

This chain links TRBV28 with TRBJ2-7; perhaps TRBD2 as D (5 bases). Trimming took 3 bases from V and 1 from J, leaving 16 bases between them. Germline lookup yields CDR1 MDHEN and CDR2 SYDVKM. This CDR3 region has 16 residues. The CDR3 region is CASSLGEDISSYEQYF. CDR3 coding DNA: TGTGCCAGCAGTTTGGGAGAAGACATAAGTTCCTACGAGCAGTACTTC.

The V gene is TRBV9, the J gene TRBJ2-1; 10 positions match TRBD2. J was trimmed by 7 bases and V by 1 base; bases with no gene match: 5. Germline loops: CDR1 SGDLS, CDR2 YYNGEE. The CDR3 totals 15 residues. Written as DNA, the CDR3 is TGTGCCAGCAGCGTAAGCGGGAGGGCGGCAAATGAGCAGTTCTTC. The encoded protein is CASSVSGRAANEQFF.

This chain's CDR3 is CASSLAGQIPQHF. DNA for the CDR3: TGTGCCAGCAGCTTAGCGGGACAAATACCCCAGCATTTT. The chain carries TRBV7-9 and TRBJ1-5; D may be TRBD1 (6 bases). The CDR3 extends over 13 amino acids. Germline CDR1 reads SEHNR; CDR2 reads FQNEAQ (reference sequence). V was pared by 0 bases and J by 10 bases, with 10 bases between.

This chain links TRBV10-1 with TRBJ2-3, with a tentative D call TRBD1 (6 bases). Deletions cut 7 bases from V and 6 bases from J, with 11 bases between. Per the germline V gene, CDR1 is WNHNN and CDR2 is SYGVQD (reference sequence). The CDR3 has 12 residues. CDR3 sequence: CASTRRGDTQYF. CDR3 nucleotide sequence: TGCGCCAGCACCAGAAGGGGGGATACGCAGTATTTT.

This clone was recorded only once. The V gene is TRBV7-9, the J gene TRBJ2-3; no firm D call. With 1 base removed from V and 0 bases from J, the gap between germline ends came to 17 bases. CDR3 length equals 18 residues. Germline lookup yields CDR1 SEHNR and CDR2 FQNEAQ (reference sequence). The CDR3 DNA reads as TGTGCCAGCAGCTTAGACAGCGAGGTCCTACGTAGCACAGATACGCAGTATTTT. Its protein is CASSLDSEVLRSTDTQYF.

This CDR3 reads CASSFSGTFHNEQFF. For the CDR3, the DNA is TGTGCCAGCAGCTTTAGCGGGACTTTCCACAATGAGCAGTTCTTC. The chain uses TRBV9 and TRBJ2-1; 8 nucleotides align to TRBD2. The CDR3 is made up of 15 amino acids. The J segment lost 5 bases and the V segment lost 4 bases, leaving 8 bases of the junction unmatched. Germline lookup yields CDR1 SGDLS and CDR2 YYNGEE. Together with reference TRBV9 and TRBJ2-1, the CDR3 gives the full variable domain: DSGVTQTPKHLITATGQRVTLRCSPRSGDLSVYWYQQSLDQGLQFLIQYYNGEERAKGNILERFSAQQFPDLHSELNLSSLELGDSALYFCASSFSGTFHNEQFFGPGTRLTVL.

The chain has TRBV7-2 and TRBJ1-1, with TRBD1 identical over 10 bases. Germline CDR1 SGHTA, CDR2 FQGNSA. Unmatched junction bases numbered 5, after V lost 5 bases and J lost 2 bases. The CDR3 runs 15 residues. This CDR3 is CASSPRTGGNTEAFF. As DNA, the CDR3 is TGTGCCAGCAGCCCGAGGACAGGGGGAAACACTGAAGCTTTCTTT. The full variable domain, rest sourced from reference TRBV7-2 and TRBJ1-1, is GAGVSQSPSNKVTEKGKDVELRCDPISGHTALYWYRQSLGQGLEFLIYFQGNSAPDKSGLPSDRFSAERTGGSVSTLTIQRTQQEDSAVYLCASSPRTGGNTEAFFGQGTRLTVV.